The entry that follows covers one TCR beta chain sequence. The data derive from a study of cytomegalovirus exposure and HLA in healthy donors. Germline CDR1 is MGHRA and CDR2 is YSYEKL. The CDR3 spans 17 residues. V lost 0 bases and J lost 3; bases outside the gene matches: 5. The PCR contained 60 Vbeta and 13 Jbeta primers. Assay: immunoSEQ multiplex PCR; the TCRdb copy retains only in-frame clones and omits some. The profile shows about 140,000 clones, over 80% of them singletons. The origin of this receptor is a woman aged 25 to 39 in good health and CMV-seronegative. The genes are TRBV4-1 and TRBJ2-5, with 12 bases aligning to TRBD2. The sample taken for sequencing was PBMCs. The CDR3 coding sequence is TGCGCCAGCAGCCAAGAGTGGAGACTAGCGGGGGAAGAGACCCAGTACTTC. Translated: CASSQEWRLAGEETQYF.